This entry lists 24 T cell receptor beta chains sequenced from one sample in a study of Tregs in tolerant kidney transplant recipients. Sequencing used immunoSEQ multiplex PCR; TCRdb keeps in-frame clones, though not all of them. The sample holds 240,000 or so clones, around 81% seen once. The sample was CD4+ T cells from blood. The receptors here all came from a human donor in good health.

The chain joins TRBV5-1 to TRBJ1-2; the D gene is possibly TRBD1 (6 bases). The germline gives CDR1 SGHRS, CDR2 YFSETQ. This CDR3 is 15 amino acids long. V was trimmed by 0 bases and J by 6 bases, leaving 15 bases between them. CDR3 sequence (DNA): TGCGCCAGCAGCTTGGCCTCCGTCGGGGGCGATGGCTACACCTTC. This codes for CASSLASVGGDGYTF.

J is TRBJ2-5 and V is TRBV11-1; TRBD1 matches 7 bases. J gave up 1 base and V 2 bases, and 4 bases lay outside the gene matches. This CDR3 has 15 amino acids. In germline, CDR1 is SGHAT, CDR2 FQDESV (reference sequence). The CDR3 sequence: CASSLIPGGQETQYF. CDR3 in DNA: TGTGCCAGCAGCTTAATCCCAGGGGGCCAAGAGACCCAGTACTTC.

The CDR3 region is CASRLTGYGTDTQYF. CDR3 coding DNA: TGTGCCAGCAGACTAACAGGTTATGGCACAGATACGCAGTATTTT. The V gene is TRBV6-5, the J gene TRBJ2-3; tentatively, D is TRBD1 (5 bases). This CDR3 comprises 15 residues. CDR1 is MNHEY, CDR2 SVGAGI, per germline. Trimming took off 6 bases at V and 1 base at J, with 14 bases between the two ends.

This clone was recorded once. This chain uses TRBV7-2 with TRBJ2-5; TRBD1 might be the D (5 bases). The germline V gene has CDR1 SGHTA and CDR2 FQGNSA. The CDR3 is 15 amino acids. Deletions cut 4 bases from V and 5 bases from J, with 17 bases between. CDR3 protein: CASSSGWGVRETQYF. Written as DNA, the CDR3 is TGTGCCAGCAGCTCCGGTTGGGGCGTGAGGGAGACCCAGTACTTC.

The CDR3 nucleotides read TGTGCCAGCACCCAGGCAGGGTATGGCTACACCTTC. Its translation: CASTQAGYGYTF. The chain links TRBV6-5 to TRBJ1-2, with D tentatively TRBD1 (5 bases). Trimming pared 7 bases from V and 5 bases from J, leaving 11 bases between. This CDR3 is built from 12 residues. The germline gives CDR1 MNHEY, CDR2 SVGAGI.

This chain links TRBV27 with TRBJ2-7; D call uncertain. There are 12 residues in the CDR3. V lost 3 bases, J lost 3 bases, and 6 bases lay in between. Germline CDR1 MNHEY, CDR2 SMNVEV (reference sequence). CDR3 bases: TGTGCCAGCAGTTTCTCCGTCTACGAGCAGTACTTC. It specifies CASSFSVYEQYF.

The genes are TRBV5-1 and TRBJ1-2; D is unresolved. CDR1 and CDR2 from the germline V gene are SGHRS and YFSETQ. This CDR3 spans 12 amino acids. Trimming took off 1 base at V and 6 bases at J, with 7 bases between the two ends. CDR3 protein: CASSLNGDGYTF. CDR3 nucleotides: TGCGCCAGCAGCTTGAACGGCGATGGCTACACCTTC.

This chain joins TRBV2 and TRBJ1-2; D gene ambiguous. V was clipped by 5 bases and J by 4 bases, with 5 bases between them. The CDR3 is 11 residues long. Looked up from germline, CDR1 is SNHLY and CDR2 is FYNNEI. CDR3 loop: CASSPIYGYTF. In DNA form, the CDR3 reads TGTGCCAGCAGTCCCATCTATGGCTACACCTTC.

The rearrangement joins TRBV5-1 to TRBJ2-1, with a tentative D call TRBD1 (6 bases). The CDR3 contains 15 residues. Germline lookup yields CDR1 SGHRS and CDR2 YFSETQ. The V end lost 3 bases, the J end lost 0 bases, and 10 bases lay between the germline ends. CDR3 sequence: CASSSSDSSYNEQFF. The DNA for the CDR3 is TGCGCCAGCAGCTCCTCGGACAGCTCCTACAATGAGCAGTTCTTC.

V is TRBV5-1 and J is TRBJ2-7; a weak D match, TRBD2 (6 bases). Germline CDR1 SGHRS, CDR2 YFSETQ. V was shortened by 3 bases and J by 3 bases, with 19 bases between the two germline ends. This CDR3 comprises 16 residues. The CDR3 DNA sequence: TGCGCCAGCAGCTCCAGTCCCGGGACTTGGGGCTACGAGCAGTACTTC. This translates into CASSSSPGTWGYEQYF.

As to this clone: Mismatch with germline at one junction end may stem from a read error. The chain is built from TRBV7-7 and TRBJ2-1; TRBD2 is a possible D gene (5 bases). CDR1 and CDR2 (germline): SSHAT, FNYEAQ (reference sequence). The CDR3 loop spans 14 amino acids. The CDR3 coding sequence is TGTGCTAGCAGCTTAGAGGGAGCTTCCAATGAGCAGTTCTTC. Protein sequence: CASSLEGASNEQFF.

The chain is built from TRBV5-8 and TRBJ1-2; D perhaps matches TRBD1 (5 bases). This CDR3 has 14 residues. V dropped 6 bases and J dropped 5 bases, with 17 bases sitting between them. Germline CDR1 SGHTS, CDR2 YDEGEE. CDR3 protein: CASTLPTTAYGYTF. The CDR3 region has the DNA TGTGCCAGCACCCTGCCCACGACAGCATATGGCTACACCTTC.

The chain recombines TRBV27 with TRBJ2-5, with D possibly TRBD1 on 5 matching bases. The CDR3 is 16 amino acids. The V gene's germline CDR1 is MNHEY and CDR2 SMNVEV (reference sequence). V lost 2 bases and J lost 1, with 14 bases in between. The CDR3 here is CASSLTPGLLQETQYF. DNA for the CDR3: TGTGCCAGCAGTTTAACCCCAGGGTTACTCCAAGAGACCCAGTACTTC.

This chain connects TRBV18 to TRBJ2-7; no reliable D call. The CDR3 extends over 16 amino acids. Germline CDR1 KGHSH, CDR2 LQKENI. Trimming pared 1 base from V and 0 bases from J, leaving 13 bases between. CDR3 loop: CASSPLGPQSSYEQYF. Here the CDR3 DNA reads TGTGCCAGCTCACCACTTGGGCCCCAGAGCTCCTACGAGCAGTACTTC.

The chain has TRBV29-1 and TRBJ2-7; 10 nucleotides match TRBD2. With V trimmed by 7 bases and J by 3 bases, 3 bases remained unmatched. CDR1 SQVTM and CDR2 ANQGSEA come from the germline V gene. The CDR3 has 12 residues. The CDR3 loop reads CSAGTSDYEQYF. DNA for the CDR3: TGCAGCGCCGGGACTAGCGACTACGAGCAGTACTTC.

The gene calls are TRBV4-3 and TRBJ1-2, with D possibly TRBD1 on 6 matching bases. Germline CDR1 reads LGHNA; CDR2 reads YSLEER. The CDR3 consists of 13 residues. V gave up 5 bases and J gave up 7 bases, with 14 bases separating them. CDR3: CASSLVWGLGYTF. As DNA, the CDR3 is TGCGCCAGCAGCTTGGTGTGGGGGCTTGGCTACACCTTC.

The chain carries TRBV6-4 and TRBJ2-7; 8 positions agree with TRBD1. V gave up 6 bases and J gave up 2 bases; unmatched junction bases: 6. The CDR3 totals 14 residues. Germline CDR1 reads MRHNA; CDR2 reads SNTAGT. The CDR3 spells CASRGSRGPYEQYF. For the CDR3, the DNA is TGTGCCAGCAGAGGGTCCAGGGGGCCCTACGAGCAGTACTTC.

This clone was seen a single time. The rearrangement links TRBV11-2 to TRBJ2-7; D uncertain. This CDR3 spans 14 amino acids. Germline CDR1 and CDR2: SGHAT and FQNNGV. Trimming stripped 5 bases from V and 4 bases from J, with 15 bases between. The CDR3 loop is CASSPLRYGYEQYF. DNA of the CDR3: TGTGCCAGCAGCCCTCTCAGGTACGGTTACGAGCAGTACTTC.

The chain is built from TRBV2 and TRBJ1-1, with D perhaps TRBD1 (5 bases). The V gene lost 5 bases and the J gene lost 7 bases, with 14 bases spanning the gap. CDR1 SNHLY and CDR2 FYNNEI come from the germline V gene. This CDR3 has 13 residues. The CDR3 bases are TGTGCCAGCAGTAAGAGGGGAGCTAATGAAGCTTTCTTT. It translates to CASSKRGANEAFF. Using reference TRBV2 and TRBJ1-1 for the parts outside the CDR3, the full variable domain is EPEVTQTPSHQVTQMGQEVILRCVPISNHLYFYWYRQILGQKVEFLVSFYNNEISEKSEIFDDQFSVERPDGSNFTLKIRSTKLEDSAMYFCASSKRGANEAFFGQGTRLTVV.

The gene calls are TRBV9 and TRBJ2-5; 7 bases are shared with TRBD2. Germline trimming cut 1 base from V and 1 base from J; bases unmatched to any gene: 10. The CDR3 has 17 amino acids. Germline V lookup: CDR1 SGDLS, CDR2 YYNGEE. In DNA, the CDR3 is TGTGCCAGCAGCGTACCCGTGGGGAGGGGTCCCCAAGAGACCCAGTACTTC. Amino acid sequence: CASSVPVGRGPQETQYF.

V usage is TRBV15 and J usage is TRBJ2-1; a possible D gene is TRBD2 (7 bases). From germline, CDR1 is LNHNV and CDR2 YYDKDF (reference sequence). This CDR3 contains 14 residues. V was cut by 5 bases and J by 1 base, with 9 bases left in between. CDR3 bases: TGTGCCACCAGCGGGGGGGCATCCTACAATGAGCAGTTCTTC. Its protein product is CATSGGASYNEQFF. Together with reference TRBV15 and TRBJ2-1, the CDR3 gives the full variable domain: DAMVIQNPRYQVTQFGKPVTLSCSQTLNHNVMYWYQQKSSQAPKLLFHYYDKDFNNEADTPDNFQSRRPNTSFCFLDIRSPGLGDTAMYLCATSGGASYNEQFFGPGTRLTVL.

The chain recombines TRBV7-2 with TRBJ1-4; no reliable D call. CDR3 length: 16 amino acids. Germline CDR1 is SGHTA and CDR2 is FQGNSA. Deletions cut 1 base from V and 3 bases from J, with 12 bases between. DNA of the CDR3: TGTGCCAGCAGCTTAGATGGGAGGGCGTCTAATGAAAAACTGTTTTTT. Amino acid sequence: CASSLDGRASNEKLFF. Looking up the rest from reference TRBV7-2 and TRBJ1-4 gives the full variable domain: GAGVSQSPSNKVTEKGKDVELRCDPISGHTALYWYRQSLGQGLEFLIYFQGNSAPDKSGLPSDRFSAERTGGSVSTLTIQRTQQEDSAVYLCASSLDGRASNEKLFFGSGTQLSVL.

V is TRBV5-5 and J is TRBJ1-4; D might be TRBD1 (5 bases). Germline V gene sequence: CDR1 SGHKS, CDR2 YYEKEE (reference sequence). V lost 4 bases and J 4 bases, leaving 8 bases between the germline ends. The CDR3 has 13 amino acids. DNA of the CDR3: TGTGCCAGCAGCACCGACAGTAATGAAAAACTGTTTTTT. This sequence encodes CASSTDSNEKLFF.

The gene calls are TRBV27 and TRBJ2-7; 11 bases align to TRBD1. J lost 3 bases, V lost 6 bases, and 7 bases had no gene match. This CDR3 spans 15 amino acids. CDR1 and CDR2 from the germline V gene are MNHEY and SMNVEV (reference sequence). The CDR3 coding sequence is TGTGCCAGCAGATTCGGACAGGGGGCTTACTACGAGCAGTACTTC. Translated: CASRFGQGAYYEQYF.